A single sample gave rise to the 12 T cell receptor beta chains below, sequenced in a study of cytomegalovirus exposure and HLA in healthy donors (dated by TCRdb to between 2016 and 2019). Library creation used the immunoSEQ multiplex PCR assay. The multiplex PCR relied on a mix of 60 forward primers for TCR Vbeta segments and 13 reverse primers for TCR Jbeta segments. TCRdb provides this immuneACCESS table in a form limited to in-frame rearrangements. Some clones are lacking; in checked studies, under half of them reflect an unresolved V gene, and why the rest are absent is not known. The sample records about 160,000 clones, about 85% of which are singletons. The top ten hold 2% to 2.5% of the sample. Sample: PBMCs. The source is a man aged 18 to 30 in good health and CMV-seropositive.

This clone has only a few counts. This chain uses TRBV5-6 with TRBJ1-1, with D hard to call. Per the germline V gene, CDR1 is SGHDT and CDR2 is YYEEEE. Trimming removed 1 base at V and 0 bases at J, with 4 bases between. CDR3 length equals 13 residues. CDR3 amino acids: CASSLLMNTEAFF. The CDR3 bases are TGTGCCAGCAGCTTGCTTATGAACACTGAAGCTTTCTTT.

The chain links TRBV5-1 to TRBJ2-7, with D possibly being TRBD1 (5 bases). The CDR3 is 13 residues long. Between the trimmed V and J ends, which lost 4 bases and 3 bases, there was a span of 11 bases. CDR1 and CDR2 (germline): SGHRS, YFSETQ. CDR3 protein: CASSRDRIYEQYF. DNA of the CDR3: TGCGCCAGCAGCCGCGACAGAATCTACGAGCAGTACTTC.

The V call is TRBV10-3, the J call TRBJ1-6; TRBD1 might be the D (5 bases). This CDR3 contains 14 residues. V shed 4 bases and J shed 5 bases, with 9 bases lying between them. Germline CDR1 reads ENHRY; CDR2 reads SYGVKD. CDR3 sequence reads: CAISVQGNNSPLHF. CDR3 coding DNA: TGTGCCATCAGTGTGCAGGGTAATAATTCACCCCTCCACTTT.

This clone was recorded only once. This chain connects TRBV2 to TRBJ1-1; 8 bases match TRBD1. Per the germline V gene, CDR1 is SNHLY and CDR2 is FYNNEI. After removal of 8 bases from V and 13 bases from J, the junction contained 12 bases not matched to a gene. The CDR3 runs to 12 residues. The CDR3 spells CASRRVQGASFF. The CDR3 region has the DNA TGTGCCAGCCGGCGGGTTCAGGGGGCGAGTTTCTTT.

The chain recombines TRBV14 with TRBJ1-1, with TRBD1 matching 7 bases. The V gene end was trimmed by 1 base and the J gene end by 7 bases; junction bases not matched to a gene: 6. The CDR3 runs to 14 residues. CDR1 is SGHDN and CDR2 is FVKESK in the germline V gene. The CDR3 sequence: CASSQVRQGGEAFF. The DNA for the CDR3 is TGTGCCAGCAGCCAAGTACGACAGGGAGGTGAAGCTTTCTTT.

The rearrangement links TRBV18 to TRBJ2-4; the D gene is possibly TRBD1 (6 bases). This CDR3 contains 13 residues. CDR1 and CDR2 from the germline V gene are KGHSH and LQKENI. The germline V and J ends were trimmed by 0 bases and 8 bases, with 8 bases remaining between them. Written as DNA, the CDR3 is TGTGCCAGCTCACCACCCTCAGGGGACATTCAGTACTTC. As protein: CASSPPSGDIQYF.

The gene calls are TRBV6-5 and TRBJ1-6, with a weak D call TRBD1 (5 bases). V shed 2 bases and J shed 10 bases, with 15 bases lying between them. This CDR3 contains 15 residues. Per germline, CDR1 MNHEY and CDR2 SVGAGI. The CDR3 protein is CASSYVGGSGSPLHF. In DNA, the CDR3 is TGTGCCAGCAGTTACGTGGGGGGATCGGGATCACCCCTCCACTTT.

DNA for the CDR3: TGCAGCACCATCCGGGACAGGGGTACAGATACGCAGTATTTT. Residues: CSTIRDRGTDTQYF. The chain joins TRBV29-1 to TRBJ2-3, with TRBD1 matching over 10 bases. V lost 8 bases, J lost 3 bases, and 8 bases stayed unmatched. CDR1 is SQVTM and CDR2 is ANQGSEA in the germline V gene. The CDR3 consists of 14 residues.

This clone has only a few counts. The V call is TRBV11-2, the J call TRBJ2-7; tentatively, D is TRBD2 (5 bases). With 8 bases removed from V and 2 bases from J, the gap between germline ends came to 16 bases. CDR1 is SGHAT, CDR2 FQNNGV, per germline. The CDR3 runs 14 residues. The CDR3 region has the DNA TGTGCCAGCCAGCAGACCGGAGGCCCCTACGAGCAGTACTTC. It is translated as CASQQTGGPYEQYF.

Details on this clone: Other DNA sequences within the sample encode an identical CDR3. The chain combines TRBV11-2 with TRBJ2-7, with a possible D match to TRBD2 (5 bases). Trimming removed 6 bases from V and 2 bases from J, with 8 bases in between. CDR1 and CDR2 from the germline V gene are SGHAT and FQNNGV. The CDR3 sequence is 12 residues long. The chain's CDR3 is CASSVGAYEQYF. In nucleotides, the CDR3 is TGTGCCAGCAGTGTCGGGGCCTACGAGCAGTACTTC. Complete variable domain (other parts from reference TRBV11-2 and TRBJ2-7): EAGVAQSPRYKIIEKRQSVAFWCNPISGHATLYWYQQILGQGPKLLIQFQNNGVVDDSQLPKDRFSAERLKGVDSTLKIQPAKLEDSAVYLCASSVGAYEQYFGPGTRLTVT.

The V and J genes are TRBV4-3 and TRBJ1-4; tentative D call: TRBD1 (6 bases). The V gene lost 0 bases and the J gene lost 10 bases, with 9 bases spanning the gap. The CDR3 length is 13 residues. Germline CDR1 LGHNA, CDR2 YSLEER. CDR3 amino acids: CASSQEGGGKLFF. DNA for the CDR3: TGCGCCAGCAGCCAAGAAGGGGGGGGAAAACTGTTTTTT.

The chain is built from TRBV7-8 and TRBJ2-7, with 9 bases that match TRBD2. Germline CDR1 reads SGHVS; CDR2 reads FQNEAQ. Trimming at V came to 5 bases and at J to 2 bases, leaving 10 bases not matched to a gene. This CDR3 is 16 amino acids long. CDR3 loop: CASSPLASSGAYEQYF. DNA for the CDR3: TGTGCCAGCAGCCCCCTAGCGTCTAGCGGGGCCTACGAGCAGTACTTC.